This TCR beta chain was found in a study of T-cell memory formation after mild COVID-19. Looking at the study overall: In these data, TCR clusters were largely donor specific.

This clonotype has just a few counts. CDR1 is SGHRS and CDR2 is YFSETQ in the germline V gene. The CDR3 consists of 13 residues. J was trimmed by 7 bases and V by 4 bases; bases with no gene match: 4. Using constant-segment primers, 5'RACE produced TCR alpha and TCR beta cDNA libraries carrying sample barcodes and UMIs. TCRdb ran MiXCR on the 5' RACE reads and lists one entry per CDR3 protein. The sample records around 250,000 distinct CDR3 sequences, around a tenth being singletons. The chain links TRBV5-1 to TRBJ1-5; 8 bases line up with TRBD1. The TCR comes from a man aged 18 to 30 who had mild COVID-19 (a few samples of this study predate the infection). Cell type and time point are not known. The sample comprised PBMCs or a T cell subset sorted from them (not recorded which). This CDR3 reads CASSATGEQPQHF. The CDR3 DNA reads TGCGCCAGCAGCGCGACAGGGGAACAGCCCCAGCATTTT.